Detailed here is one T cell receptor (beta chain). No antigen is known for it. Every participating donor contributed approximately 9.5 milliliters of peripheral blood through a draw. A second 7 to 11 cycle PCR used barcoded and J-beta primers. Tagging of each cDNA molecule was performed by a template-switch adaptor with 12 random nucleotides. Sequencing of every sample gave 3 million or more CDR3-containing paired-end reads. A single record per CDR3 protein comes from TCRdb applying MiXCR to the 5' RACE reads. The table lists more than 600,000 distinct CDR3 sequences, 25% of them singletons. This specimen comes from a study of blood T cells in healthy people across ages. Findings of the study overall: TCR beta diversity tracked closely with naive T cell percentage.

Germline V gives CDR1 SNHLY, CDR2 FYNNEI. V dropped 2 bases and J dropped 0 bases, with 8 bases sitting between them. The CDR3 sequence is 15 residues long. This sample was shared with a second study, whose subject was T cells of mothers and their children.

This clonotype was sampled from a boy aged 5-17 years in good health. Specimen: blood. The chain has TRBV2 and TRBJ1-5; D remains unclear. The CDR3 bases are TGTGCCAGCAGTGAACCACCTTATAGCAATCAGCCCCAGCATTTT. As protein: CASSEPPYSNQPQHF. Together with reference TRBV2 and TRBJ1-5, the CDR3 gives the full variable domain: EPEVTQTPSHQVTQMGQEVILRCVPISNHLYFYWYRQILGQKVEFLVSFYNNEISEKSEIFDDQFSVERPDGSNFTLKIRSTKLEDSAMYFCASSEPPYSNQPQHFGDGTRLSIL.